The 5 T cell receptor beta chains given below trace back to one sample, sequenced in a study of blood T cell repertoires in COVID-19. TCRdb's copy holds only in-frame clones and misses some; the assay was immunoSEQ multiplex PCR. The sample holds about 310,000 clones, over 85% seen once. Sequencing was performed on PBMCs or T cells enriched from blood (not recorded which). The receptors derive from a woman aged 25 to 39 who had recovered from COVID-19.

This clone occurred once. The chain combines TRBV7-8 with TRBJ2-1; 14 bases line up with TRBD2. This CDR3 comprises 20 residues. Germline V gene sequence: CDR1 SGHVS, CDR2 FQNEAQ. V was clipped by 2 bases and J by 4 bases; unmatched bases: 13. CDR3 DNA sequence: TGTGCCAGCAGCTTAACCCGAGTGAGGACTAGCGGGAGGATATACAATGAGCAGTTCTTC. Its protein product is CASSLTRVRTSGRIYNEQFF. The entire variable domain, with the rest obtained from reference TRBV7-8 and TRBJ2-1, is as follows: GAGVSQSPRYKVAKRGQDVALRCDPISGHVSLFWYQQALGQGPEFLTYFQNEAQLDKSGLPSDRFFAERPEGSVSTLKIQRTQQEDSAVYLCASSLTRVRTSGRIYNEQFFGPGTRLTVL.

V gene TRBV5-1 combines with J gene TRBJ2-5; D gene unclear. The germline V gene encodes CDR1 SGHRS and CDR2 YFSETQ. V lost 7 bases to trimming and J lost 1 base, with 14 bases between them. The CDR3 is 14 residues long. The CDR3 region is CASGFGQSQETQYF. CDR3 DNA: TGCGCCAGCGGTTTTGGCCAGTCCCAAGAGACCCAGTACTTC.

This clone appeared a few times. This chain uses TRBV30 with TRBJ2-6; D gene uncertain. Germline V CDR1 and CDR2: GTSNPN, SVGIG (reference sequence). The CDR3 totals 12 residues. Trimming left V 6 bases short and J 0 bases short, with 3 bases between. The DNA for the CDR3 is TGTGCCTGCAGCTCTGGGGCCAACGTCCTGACTTTC. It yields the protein CACSSGANVLTF.

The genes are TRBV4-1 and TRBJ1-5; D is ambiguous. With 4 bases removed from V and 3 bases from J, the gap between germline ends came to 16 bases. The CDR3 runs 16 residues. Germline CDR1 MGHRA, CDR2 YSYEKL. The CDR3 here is CASSPRGLANNQPQHF. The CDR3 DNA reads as TGCGCCAGCAGCCCCCGAGGGTTGGCTAACAATCAGCCCCAGCATTTT.

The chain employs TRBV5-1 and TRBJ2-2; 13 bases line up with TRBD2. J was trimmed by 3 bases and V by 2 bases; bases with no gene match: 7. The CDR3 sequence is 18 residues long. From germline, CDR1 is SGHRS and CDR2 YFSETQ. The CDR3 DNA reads TGCGCCAGCAGCTTTCCCGAAGGGACTAGCGGGGACACCGGGGAGCTGTTTTTT. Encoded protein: CASSFPEGTSGDTGELFF.